This T cell receptor beta chain was identified during a study of blood T cell repertoires in COVID-19. The protocol was immunoSEQ multiplex PCR, while the TCRdb copy is restricted to in-frame clones and leaves out a portion. The sample shows some 510,000 clones, roughly 90% of them seen only once. The CDR3 runs 14 residues. With V trimmed by 7 bases and J by 3 bases, 10 bases remained unmatched. In germline, CDR1 is GTSNPN, CDR2 SVGIG (reference sequence). Symptom resolution, clearance, or two negative PCRs marked the recovered donors of Cohort 3. This chain links TRBV30 with TRBJ2-3, with TRBD1 matching 7 bases. Material for sequencing was PBMCs or T cells enriched from blood (not recorded which). The sequence was collected from a woman between 40 and 55 years old who had recovered from COVID-19. CDR3 sequence reads: CAFDQGVSTDTQYF. In DNA, the CDR3 is TGTGCCTTTGACCAGGGGGTATCGACAGATACGCAGTATTTT.